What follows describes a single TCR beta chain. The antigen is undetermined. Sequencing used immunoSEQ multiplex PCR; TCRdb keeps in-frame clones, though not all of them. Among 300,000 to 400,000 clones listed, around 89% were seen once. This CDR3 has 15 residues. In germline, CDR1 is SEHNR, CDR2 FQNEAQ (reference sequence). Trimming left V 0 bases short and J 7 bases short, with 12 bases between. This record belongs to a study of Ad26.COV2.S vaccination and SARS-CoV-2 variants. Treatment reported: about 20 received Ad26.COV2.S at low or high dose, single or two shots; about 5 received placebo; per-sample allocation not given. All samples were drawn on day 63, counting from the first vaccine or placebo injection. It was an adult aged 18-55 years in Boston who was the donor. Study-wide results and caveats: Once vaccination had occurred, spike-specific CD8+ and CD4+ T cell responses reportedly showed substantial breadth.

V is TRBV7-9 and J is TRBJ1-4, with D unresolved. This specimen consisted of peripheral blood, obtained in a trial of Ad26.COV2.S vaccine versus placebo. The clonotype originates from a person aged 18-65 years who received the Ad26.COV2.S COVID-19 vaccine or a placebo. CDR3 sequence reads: CASSLALLASEKLFF. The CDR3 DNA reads TGTGCCAGCAGCTTAGCACTCCTTGCTAGTGAAAAACTGTTTTTT.